Included here is one T cell receptor (beta chain) sequence, with context. Its antigen is unknown. This sample is drawn from a study of blood T cells in healthy people across ages. Then a second PCR, running roughly 7 to 11 cycles, was carried out with a sample-barcoded 5' primer and a J-beta primer mix. A single record per CDR3 protein comes from TCRdb applying MiXCR to the 5' RACE reads. The sample includes 2 million or so distinct CDR3 sequences, just under 50% seen only once; the top ten take 2% to 2.5%. Findings and limits, study-wide: Lack of knowledge of donor CMV status possibly confounded expanded clonotype changes. Researchers report that TCR beta diversity correlated strongly with naive T cell percentage.

It was roughly 10 milliliters of peripheral blood that were drawn from each donor. V lost 0 bases, J lost 11 bases, and 13 bases stayed unmatched. CDR3 length: 16 residues. The germline CDR1 and CDR2 sequences are LNHNV and YYDKDF (reference sequence). The chain couples TRBV15 to TRBJ2-5; 9 bases align to TRBD2. Material for sequencing was blood. This TCR was recovered from a woman aged 40 to 50 in good health. The CDR3 DNA reads as TGTGCCACCAGCAGAGACGGCGGGGGGGCGATGGATGAGCAGTACTTC. This gives the protein CATSRDGGGAMDEQYF. Supplemented by reference TRBV15 and TRBJ2-5, the full variable domain reads DAMVIQNPRYQVTQFGKPVTLSCSQTLNHNVMYWYQQKSSQAPKLLFHYYDKDFNNEADTPDNFQSRRPNTSFCFLDIRSPGLGDTAMYLCATSRDGGGAMDEQYFGPGTRLLVL.